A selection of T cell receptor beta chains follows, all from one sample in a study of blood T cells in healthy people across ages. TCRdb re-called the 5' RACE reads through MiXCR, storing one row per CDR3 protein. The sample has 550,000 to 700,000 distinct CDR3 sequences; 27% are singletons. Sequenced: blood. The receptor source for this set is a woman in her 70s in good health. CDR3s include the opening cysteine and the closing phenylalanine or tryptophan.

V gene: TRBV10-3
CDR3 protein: CAMSSGGAYNEQFF

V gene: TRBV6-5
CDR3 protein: CASSYLSAGDEKLFF

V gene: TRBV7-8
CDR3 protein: CASSPYRIAGGPYEQYF

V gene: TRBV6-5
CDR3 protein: CASSYSGGPIVSPLHF

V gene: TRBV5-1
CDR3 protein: CASSPRGYSADGQFF

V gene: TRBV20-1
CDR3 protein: CSASSSYEQYF

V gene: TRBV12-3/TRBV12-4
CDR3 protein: CASSRADRNTEAFF

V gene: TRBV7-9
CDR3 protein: CASSPHRDPYEQYF

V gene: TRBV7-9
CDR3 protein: CASSKDSDVGTQYF

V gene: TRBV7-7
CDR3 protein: CASSFRTGGTYEQYF

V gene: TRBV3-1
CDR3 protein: CASSPMTGLVTEAFF

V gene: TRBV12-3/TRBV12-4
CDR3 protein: CASSLEFDPPGSPLHF

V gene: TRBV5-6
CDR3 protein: CASFKEVAVQETQYF

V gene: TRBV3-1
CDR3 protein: CASRLEVLGYEQYF

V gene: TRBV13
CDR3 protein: CASSFALGELFF

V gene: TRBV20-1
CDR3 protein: CSARGGQGNLQPQHF

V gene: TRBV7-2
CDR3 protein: CASSLDSGGAYEQYF

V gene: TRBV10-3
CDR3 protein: CAISKSGDTEAFF

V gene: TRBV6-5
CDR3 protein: CASSYSNREYETQYF

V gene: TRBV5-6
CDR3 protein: CASSLGGSVYLPREQYF

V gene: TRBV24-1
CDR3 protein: CATSPPTSDEQYF

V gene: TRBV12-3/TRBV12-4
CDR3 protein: CASSYLGGLAQGANVLTF

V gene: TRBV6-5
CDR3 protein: CASSYSRRGLVEQYF

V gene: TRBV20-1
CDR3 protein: CSARSPDGYGYTF

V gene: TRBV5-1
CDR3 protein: CASSDLGQYEQYF

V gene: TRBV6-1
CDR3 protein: CASRRTGDTGELFF

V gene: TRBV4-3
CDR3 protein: CASSQGEVPDNEQFF

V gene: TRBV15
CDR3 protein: CATSRDRSTSGVNEQFF

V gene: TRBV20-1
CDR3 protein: CSARKTSGAYNEQFF

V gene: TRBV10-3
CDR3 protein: CAISRTGEETQYF

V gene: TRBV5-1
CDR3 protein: CASRSGETQYF

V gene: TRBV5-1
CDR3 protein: CASKPHWGQETQYF

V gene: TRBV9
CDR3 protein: CASSVDFGGFQGYTF

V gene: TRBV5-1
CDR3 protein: CASSLEATSGGDTQYF

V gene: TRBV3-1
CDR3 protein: CASSGRGRGGSYNEQFF

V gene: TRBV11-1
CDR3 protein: CASSPGSSLGEQYF

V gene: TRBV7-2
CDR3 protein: CASRPGLAGAGELFF

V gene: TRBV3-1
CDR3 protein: CASSKLAAAYNERFF

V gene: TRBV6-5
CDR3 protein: CASSYWTGDRETQYF

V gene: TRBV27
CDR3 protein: CASSLLALYQETQYF

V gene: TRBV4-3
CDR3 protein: CASSQYLAYEQYF

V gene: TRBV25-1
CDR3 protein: CASSDSLGDIQYF

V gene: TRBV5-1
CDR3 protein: CASSASGGTDTQYF

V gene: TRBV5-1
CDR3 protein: CASSGSSLDTGELFF

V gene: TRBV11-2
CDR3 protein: CAGSLEGQAHLNEQFF

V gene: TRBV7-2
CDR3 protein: CASGTNYNEQFF

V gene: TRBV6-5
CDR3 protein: CASSYGPYEQFF

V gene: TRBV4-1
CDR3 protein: CASSQDHYNEQFF

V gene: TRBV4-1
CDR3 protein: CASSQDQGGGTNEKLFF

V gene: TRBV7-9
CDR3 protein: CTSSPSTSGECNEQFF

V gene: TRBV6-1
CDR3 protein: CASSQIRDGYTF

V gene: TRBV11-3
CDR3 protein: CASSRTKLETQYF

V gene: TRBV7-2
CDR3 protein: CASTLQLKQFF

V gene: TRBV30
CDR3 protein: CAWSGRRGGLYEQYF